This T cell receptor (beta chain) was retrieved from a study of early T cells in non-severe SARS-CoV-2 infection (dated by TCRdb to about 2021). Context from the whole study: TCR sequencing used bulk RNA from unsorted whole blood, so alpha and beta chains could not be paired. Overall study outcomes, separate from this receptor: VDJdb matching was skewed toward anti-spike CD8 responses, so virus-specific expansions were likely underestimated and private and CD4 specificities were missed.

This clonotype was detected only a few times. Its binding antigen is unknown. The sample holds no much larger clone one base away, and base qualities are not on file. The CDR1 and CDR2 encoded by the germline V gene are SQVTM and ANQGSEA. The CDR3 runs 16 residues from the cysteine to the phenylalanine. Only the CDR3 portion is preserved as DNA: 48 bases, with reading frame beginning at the first base. The V end gives up 5 bases and the J end 5 bases, leaving 16 bases in the junction not matched to a gene. To prepare the library, 5' RACE was applied. Sequencer: NextSeq 500. Unique molecular identifiers were attached to individual cDNA molecules in the TCR library protocol so that sequencing error and PCR bias could be corrected. Sequencing covered both TCR alpha and beta chains, and within each sample the abundances of alpha and beta sequences were tightly co-correlated. Per the authors' processing: V gene, J gene and CDR3 annotation of TCR sequences was performed with Decombinator V4. Expanded TCRs were defined as changing significantly between any two time points under a Poisson model with p below 0.0001. TCR abundances were normalised to the total number of TCRs sequenced per sample and expressed as counts per million. MAIT TCRs were defined by TRAV1-2 paired with TRAJ12, TRAJ20 or TRAJ33, and iNKT TCRs by TRAV10 paired with TRAJ18. VDJdb, accessed 1 November 2021, was searched for CMV, EBV and SARS-CoV-2 annotated TCRs, with TCRs annotated for multiple antigens excluded. The public reads were reanalyzed by TCRdb: fastp trimming at Q25, MiXCR alignment, in-frame beta chains only. Each CDR3 protein appears once, grouped with its most common genes and DNA. For this entry, the V and J calls and clone size follow TCRdb and not the study's own pipeline. Here the sample has some 57,000 distinct CDR3 sequences; about 12% occur a single time. The ten biggest clones cover approximately 10% of the sample.

Set within a cohort of healthcare workers in London, UK, this nested case-control study involved weekly PCR testing of nasopharyngeal swabs along with blood sampling. Healthcare workers were recruited between 23 and 31 March 2020, during the week of the UK lockdown, and were followed weekly for up to roughly 15 weeks. The sequencing input was whole blood. The receptor comes from an adult who was a healthcare worker with PCR-confirmed SARS-CoV-2 infection or an uninfected control (not recorded which). Recombination linked TRBV29-1 to TRBJ1-2; 8 central nucleotides agree with TRBD1. The CDR3 protein: CSVYSTSGTGDYGYTF. The nucleotide sequence is given as TGCAGCGTTTACAGTACTTCCGGGACAGGAGATTATGGCTACACCTTC.